This T cell receptor beta chain was captured in a study of blood T cell repertoires in COVID-19. Across the study: Acute-phase and convalescent COVID-19 samples originated in the United States, Italy and Spain. Sources were T cells, B-cell-depleted T cells, or PBMCs; the material itself was cDNA or gDNA.

In the original processing: Reference gene primers were amplified, and this amplification served to estimate nucleated cell counts. Libraries were prepared by immunoSEQ multiplex PCR; TCRdb keeps only in-frame clonotypes and omits some of them. The DNA was the basis for D and trimming; V, J and clone size are from that table. The sample holds 150,000 to 200,000 clones, over 85% seen once. CDR3 length: 11 residues. Trimming cost V 3 bases and J 13 bases; bases outside gene matches: 6. Germline CDR1 MNHEY, CDR2 SMNVEV (reference sequence). This clonotype originated in a woman in her forties or fifties with acute or convalescent COVID-19. This chain uses TRBV27 with TRBJ2-7; 7 bases align to TRBD1. The sequencing sample was made of peripheral blood. In DNA, the CDR3 is TGTGCCAGCAGTTTGTTGGACAGGTACTACTTC. Protein sequence: CASSLLDRYYF.